This T cell receptor (beta chain) came from a study of T-cell reconstitution after alpha-beta-depleted transplantation in children. Study-wide findings and caveats: Several hundred expanded graft clones reportedly gave rise to the alpha-beta T cells present about two months after transplant. After one year, T-cell counts and TCRbeta diversity mostly came from new T cells.

The CDR3 length is 19 residues. Trimming removed 4 bases from V and 3 bases from J; junction bases left unmatched: 12. The germline CDR1 and CDR2 sequences are SGHRS and YFSETQ. About this clonotype itself: Its cognate antigen is unknown.

TCRbeta library construction was performed incorporating unique molecular identifiers. TCRdb used MiXCR to reprocess the PCR reads, holding one entry per CDR3 protein. Of about 540,000 distinct CDR3 sequences in the sample, 27% were seen once. The clonotype originates from a boy less than two years old with Wiskott-Aldrich syndrome, due to receive a stem cell transplant. This sequence joins TRBV5-1 and TRBJ2-3; TRBD2 matches 15 bases. The sequences come from PBMCs, collected before TCRalphabeta/CD19-depleted stem cell transplant. This chain's CDR3 is CASSPRAGTSGRSTDTQYF. The CDR3 DNA sequence: TGCGCCAGCAGCCCGCGAGCGGGGACTAGCGGGAGGTCTACAGATACGCAGTATTTT.